This T cell receptor beta chain was documented in a study of cytomegalovirus exposure and HLA in healthy donors. Findings of the study overall: TCR sequences were mostly rare, though some public TCRs occurred in many donors. The authors enumerated over 150 TCR beta chains as linked to cytomegalovirus.

About this clone itself: Its specificity is unknown.

Donors were nominally healthy when sampled, though unrecorded immune exposures were likely. Trimming took 7 bases from V and 6 from J; bases not matched to a gene: 7. Germline V gene lookup returns CDR1 MNHNS and CDR2 SASEGT. This CDR3 has 15 amino acids. Vbeta (60) and Jbeta (13) primers were used in the PCR. Profiling relied on immunoSEQ multiplex PCR, and the TCRdb table lists in-frame clones only, not all of them. The table includes about 150,000 clones, 80% to 90% detected once. Sequencing used PBMCs. The genes are TRBV6-1 and TRBJ2-1; 12 bases map to TRBD2. This TCR came from a man in his fifties in good health and CMV-seropositive. Here the CDR3 DNA reads TGTGCCAGCAAGAGGACTAGCGGGACCCCCAATGAGCAGTTCTTC. It encodes CASKRTSGTPNEQFF.